These T cell receptor beta chains were read from a single sample in a study of a mutant IDH1 vaccine in newly diagnosed glioma. The antigens these receptors bind are not known. Assay used: immunoSEQ multiplex PCR; TCRdb lists only in-frame clones, some missing. Here the sample spans about 68,000 clones, around 82% being singletons. The specimen comprised PBMCs, sampled from a glioma patient whose treatment included an IDH1 peptide vaccine. Source of these receptors: a man aged 18-30 years with glioma. CDR3s include the opening cysteine and the closing phenylalanine or tryptophan. D genes are given only for firm matches. Clone sizes are given selectively: once, few, many, or a class where the clone is expanded.

J | V | size | D | CDR3 | DNA
TRBJ1-3 | TRBV5-5 | NA | NA | CASSPDRRGNTIYF | TGTGCCAGCAGCCCGGACAGACGGGGAAACACCATATATTTT
TRBJ1-5 | TRBV9 | NA | NA | CASSKGSNQPQHF | TGTGCCAGCAGCAAGGGCAGCAATCAGCCCCAGCATTTT
TRBJ2-2 | TRBV4-3 | NA | NA | CASSPSWGEVTGELFF | TGCGCCAGCAGCCCGAGCTGGGGGGAGGTCACCGGGGAGCTGTTTTTT
TRBJ2-5 | TRBV7-9 | few | NA | CASSLAQWETQYF | TGTGCCAGCAGCTTAGCCCAGTGGGAGACCCAGTACTTC
TRBJ2-2 | TRBV4-2 | many | NA | CASSQAYPTGDSSTGELFF | TGTGCCAGCAGCCAAGCCTACCCCACGGGGGATAGTTCCACCGGGGAGCTGTTTTTT
TRBJ1-1 | TRBV4-2 | NA | NA | CASSQDVGETEAFF | TGTGCCAGCAGCCAAGACGTGGGGGAGACTGAAGCTTTCTTT
TRBJ2-7 | TRBV13 | NA | NA | CASRSRTVTYEQYF | TGTGCCAGCAGAAGTCGGACAGTCACCTACGAGCAGTACTTC
TRBJ2-3 | TRBV15 | NA | NA | CATSSHVRGFRTDTQYF | TGTGCCACCAGCAGCCATGTCCGGGGGTTCCGCACAGATACGCAGTATTTT
TRBJ2-2 | TRBV9 | NA | TRBD1 | CASSGQGPHTGELFF | TGTGCCAGCAGCGGACAGGGGCCCCACACCGGGGAGCTGTTTTTT
TRBJ1-1 | TRBV19 | NA | NA | CASTAWGRSTEAFF | TGTGCCAGTACGGCCTGGGGAAGGAGCACTGAAGCTTTCTTT
TRBJ2-7 | TRBV27 | once | NA | CASSFGVSYEQYF | TGTGCCAGCAGTTTCGGGGTGTCCTACGAGCAGTACTTC
TRBJ2-2 | TRBV7-9 | few | NA | CASSLVGPGELFF | TGTGCCAGCAGCTTAGTTGGACCCGGGGAGCTGTTTTTT
TRBJ1-1 | TRBV10-2 | once | NA | CASSQLQGSFGAFF | TGCGCCAGCAGTCAACTACAGGGATCCTTTGGGGCTTTCTTT